These T cell receptor beta chains were read from a single sample in a study of cytomegalovirus exposure and HLA in healthy donors. Produced via immunoSEQ multiplex PCR; TCRdb's table is partial and in-frame only. The table lists some 110,000 clones, around 74% of them singletons. The source material was PBMCs. The receptor set was obtained from a man aged 25 to 40 in good health and CMV-seropositive. Both conserved end residues are trimmed from each CDR3. Fields, in order: J gene, V gene, clone size, CDR3 protein. Size is omitted from some rows. Given values are once, few, many or a class for expanded clones.

>TRBJ1-2|TRBV4-1|.
ASSQETRAGGYT
>TRBJ1-2|TRBV28|.
ASSLHSQGYGYT
>TRBJ1-5|TRBV19|.
ASSMRTGNQPQH
>TRBJ2-7|TRBV6-1|.
ASSESWYSEQY
>TRBJ2-7|TRBV29-1|few
SVEDQGGAPYEQY
>TRBJ1-2|TRBV5-6|.
ASSFGTGAYGYT
>TRBJ2-1|TRBV7-2|.
ASSLARSGLYNEQF
>TRBJ2-1|TRBV15|.
ATSGGRPQF
>TRBJ1-5|TRBV30|.
AWSFRGNQPQH
>TRBJ1-1|TRBV5-4|few
ASSSEGVGYTEAF
>TRBJ1-4|TRBV4-3|few
ASSQTPTGEKLF
>TRBJ2-3|TRBV10-1|.
ASSETRSSTDTQY
>TRBJ1-2|TRBV11-1|.
ASSSTAGGFVDYGYT
>TRBJ1-1|TRBV7-2|.
ASSLGYRVSAEAF
>TRBJ1-2|TRBV28|.
ASTPSGGHKGYT
>TRBJ1-2|TRBV9|.
ASSVEPRTGNYGYT
>TRBJ2-7|TRBV5-4|few
ASRDSIASYEQY
>TRBJ2-3|TRBV5-1|.
ASSRGGPTDTQY
>TRBJ1-1|TRBV18|.
ASSPTQGAETEAF
>TRBJ1-2|TRBV6-5|.
ASSQGARGYT
>TRBJ1-4|TRBV7-8|few
ASSLNLLGEKLF
>TRBJ1-2|TRBV6-5|.
ASRGTGSHYGYP
>TRBJ2-2|TRBV11-2|many
ASSLVNGELF
>TRBJ1-1|TRBV29-1|few
SVVGTGGEAF
>TRBJ2-7|TRBV5-1|.
ASRRDSVYEQY
>TRBJ1-4|TRBV6-5|few
ASSYTRGGAGKLF
>TRBJ1-2|TRBV5-4|once
ASSLEGRGHGYT
>TRBJ2-7|TRBV11-2|.
ASSLPSGSYERY
>TRBJ2-7|TRBV19|.
ASSISGHLYEQY
>TRBJ2-7|TRBV28|.
ASSSGQGHSYEQY
>TRBJ2-5|TRBV5-1|.
ASSLALGGGETQY
>TRBJ1-3|TRBV5-1|.
ASSFSPGSGNTIY
>TRBJ2-1|TRBV7-3|.
ASSSSGGDNEQF
>TRBJ1-2|TRBV28|once
ASSLVGQGVRAYGYT
>TRBJ1-1|TRBV6-5|.
ASSYSTRANTEAF
>TRBJ1-1|TRBV4-2|.
ASSQGPGLNTEAF
>TRBJ2-5|TRBV7-9|.
ASRQVQGPGAQY
>TRBJ1-2|TRBV28|.
ASSPEGWEYGYT
>TRBJ2-7|TRBV5-1|.
ASSYLQGSQQY
>TRBJ1-1|TRBV7-6|.
ASSLVGGQGIEAF
>TRBJ1-2|TRBV2|medium-sized
ASSREGGTDGYT
>TRBJ2-7|TRBV7-9|once
ASSLVRDEQY
>TRBJ1-6|TRBV5-1|.
ASSKGVNNSPLH
>TRBJ2-1|TRBV27|.
ASSLQGYGVNEQF
>TRBJ2-2|TRBV9|.
ASSARTGAGELF
>TRBJ2-7|TRBV12-5|.
ASGSPTTYEQY
>TRBJ1-1|TRBV6-6|few
ASSWERRYTEAF
>TRBJ1-4|TRBV18|.
ASSPRQGVATNEKLF